The clone carrying this T cell receptor (beta chain) showed up just a few times. The data were obtained in a study of PD-1 blockade in mismatch repair-deficient tumors. Whole-study context: Patients had some twelve mismatch repair-deficient cancer types, all previously treated and progressing.

The CDR3 extends over 12 amino acids. Trimming left V 6 bases short and J 4 bases short, with 7 bases between. Per the germline V gene, CDR1 is LNHNV and CDR2 is YYDKDF (reference sequence). Using immunoSEQ multiplex PCR, the repertoire was profiled, and TCRdb retains in-frame clones only, with some absent. The repertoire holds 120,000 or so clones, around 87% seen once, with approximately 13% in the top ten. Sequenced material: peripheral blood, taken 44 weeks after starting pembrolizumab. The clonotype originates from an adult with mismatch repair-deficient cancer. V usage is TRBV15 and J usage is TRBJ1-5; no definite D call. This CDR3 reads CATSETNQPQHF. The DNA for the CDR3 is TGTGCCACCAGTGAAACTAATCAGCCCCAGCATTTT.